Detailed here is one TCR beta chain. In assigning cohorts, the study relied on participant-reported clinical history. As handled by the study authors: Reference gene primer amplification gave estimated nucleated cell counts. The method was immunoSEQ multiplex PCR; TCRdb's version includes in-frame clones alone and lacks a portion of them. V and J calls plus clone size are reproduced from that table; the DNA served to infer D and trimming. The sample gives over 200,000 clones, approximately 86% of which show up once; about a tenth is in the top ten. The source of the sample is a study of blood T cell repertoires in COVID-19. Germline CDR1 reads MDHEN; CDR2 reads SYDVKM. There are 15 residues in the CDR3. V was pared by 5 bases and J by 6 bases, with 11 bases of the junction left unmatched.

Input material: PBMCs or T cells enriched from blood (not recorded which). The TCR originated in a man aged 18 to 30 with acute COVID-19. This chain connects TRBV28 to TRBJ2-3; the match to TRBD2 covers 7 bases. The CDR3 loop reads CASSDSSGPSDTQYF. As DNA, the CDR3 is TGTGCCAGCAGTGACTCTAGCGGACCTTCGGATACGCAGTATTTT.